This T cell receptor beta chain stems from a study of STAT5B mutations in CD4+ large granular lymphocyte leukemia. Concerning this clone: Its antigen is as yet unknown.

Trimming shortened V by 0 bases and J by 5 bases, and 8 bases separated the two germline ends. CDR1 is SGHNT, CDR2 YENEEA, per germline. The CDR3 spans 13 residues. Study-wide results and limits: Patient CD4-sorted repertoires stayed more clonal than healthy ones after leukemic-clone removal.

Libraries were prepared by immunoSEQ multiplex PCR; TCRdb keeps only in-frame clonotypes and omits some of them. The data hold tens of thousands of clones, with about four fifths observed a single time. The clonotype comes from a human donor in good health. V gene TRBV11-3 combines with J gene TRBJ2-7, with a possible D match to TRBD2 (5 bases). The sequencing sample was made of CD4+ T cells from blood buffy coats. The CDR3, as DNA: TGTGCCAGCAGCTTAGATCGGGGAGACGAGCAGTACTTC. Its translation is CASSLDRGDEQYF.